These 23 T cell receptor beta chains came from one sample sequenced in a study of blood T cell repertoires in COVID-19. Some clones are missing from TCRdb's copy, which holds only in-frame ones; the method was immunoSEQ multiplex PCR. Here the sample spans about 100,000 clones, roughly 90% being singletons. Sequencing was carried out using peripheral blood. These receptors were taken from a woman in her forties or fifties with COVID-19, enrolled during active disease.

J is TRBJ2-7 and V is TRBV6-5; D may be TRBD1 (6 bases). This CDR3 spans 13 amino acids. Trimming stripped 5 bases from V and 0 bases from J, with 8 bases between. The germline V gene encodes CDR1 MNHEY and CDR2 SVGAGI. The CDR3 coding sequence is TGTGCCAGCAGTACAGGGATCTCCTACGAGCAGTACTTC. Residues: CASSTGISYEQYF.

V usage is TRBV11-2 and J usage is TRBJ2-3; a weak D match, TRBD1 (6 bases). Per the germline V gene, CDR1 is SGHAT and CDR2 is FQNNGV. The V end lost 0 bases, the J end lost 0 bases, and 10 bases lay between the germline ends. There are 16 residues in the CDR3. The CDR3 DNA follows: TGTGCCAGCAGCTTAGATCGAAGGGGGAGCACAGATACGCAGTATTTT. It yields the protein CASSLDRRGSTDTQYF.

This chain connects TRBV5-1 to TRBJ1-4; D is perhaps TRBD1 (6 bases). The CDR3 covers 15 residues. The V gene lost 1 base and the J gene lost 11 bases, with 18 bases spanning the gap. Germline values: CDR1 SGHRS, CDR2 YFSETQ. This CDR3 reads CASSLLAPGAEKLFF. CDR3 DNA sequence: TGCGCCAGCAGCTTGCTGGCTCCAGGGGCGGAGAAACTGTTTTTT.

DNA for the CDR3: TGTGCCACCAGTGATTACGGGATCTACAATGAGCAGTTCTTC. It is translated as CATSDYGIYNEQFF. The chain carries TRBV24-1 and TRBJ2-1, with a weak D call TRBD2 (5 bases). Trimming took 2 bases from V and 3 from J, leaving 7 bases between them. The CDR3 spans 14 residues. In germline, CDR1 is KGHDR, CDR2 SFDVKD.

The genes are TRBV23-1 and TRBJ1-3; D remains ambiguous. TRBV23-1 counts as an open reading frame of uncertain function. V was pared by 7 bases and J by 8 bases, with 9 bases between. The CDR3 has 11 residues. The CDR3 bases are TGCGCCAGCACGACTGAGGACACCATATATTTT. It translates to CASTTEDTIYF.

The chain uses TRBV7-2 and TRBJ2-1, with 7 bases aligning to TRBD1. In germline, CDR1 is SGHTA, CDR2 FQGNSA. CDR3 length: 16 residues. V was pared by 1 base and J by 6 bases, with 9 bases of the junction left unmatched. The CDR3 here is CASSLVVRAGGNEQFF. In nucleotides, the CDR3 is TGTGCCAGCAGCTTAGTCGTTCGGGCAGGGGGCAATGAGCAGTTCTTC.

The V and J genes are TRBV29-1 and TRBJ2-5; 7 positions match TRBD2. The CDR3 length is 15 residues. Germline V gives CDR1 SQVTM, CDR2 ANQGSEA. V was pared by 1 base and J by 8 bases, with 13 bases of the junction left unmatched. CDR3 in DNA: TGCAGCGTTGAAGGGACTAGTATGGGGGTGGTAACCCAGTACTTC. Translation gives CSVEGTSMGVVTQYF. The complete variable domain, with remaining parts taken from reference TRBV29-1 and TRBJ2-5, reads SAVISQKPSRDICQRGTSLTIQCQVDSQVTMMFWYRQQPGQSLTLIATANQGSEATYESGFVIDKFPISRPNLTFSTLTVSNMSPEDSSIYLCSVEGTSMGVVTQYFGPGTRLLVL.

The chain links TRBV18 to TRBJ2-7, with D perhaps matching TRBD1 (8 bases). V was clipped by 5 bases and J by 5 bases, with 16 bases between them. The CDR3 is made up of 14 amino acids. CDR1 KGHSH and CDR2 LQKENI come from the germline V gene. CDR3 amino acids: CASSLTGGVNEQYV. CDR3 coding DNA: TGTGCCAGCTCATTAACAGGGGGGGTCAACGAGCAGTACGTC.

V and J are TRBV19 and TRBJ2-3, with unresolved D. The CDR3 spans 13 residues. Germline CDR1 and CDR2: LNHDA and SQIVND (reference sequence). Trimming cost V 6 bases and J 0 bases, with 7 bases left between them. The chain's CDR3 is CASSSMSTDTQYF. CDR3 nucleotides: TGTGCCAGTAGCAGTATGAGCACAGATACGCAGTATTTT.

The chain recombines TRBV28 with TRBJ1-1; D is possibly TRBD1 (5 bases). The CDR3 runs 13 residues. V was cut by 8 bases and J by 4 bases, with 14 bases left in between. CDR1 is MDHEN, CDR2 SYDVKM, per germline. The CDR3 region is CASGRTGATEAFF. The CDR3 DNA is TGTGCCAGCGGAAGAACAGGAGCCACTGAAGCTTTCTTT.

The gene calls are TRBV11-3 and TRBJ2-3; TRBD2 aligns across 10 bases. The germline V gene has CDR1 SGHNT and CDR2 YENEEA. The CDR3 is 16 amino acids. Losses at the gene ends were 5 bases for V and 1 base for J; bases not matched to a gene: 6. The CDR3 protein is CASSRAGGLGTDTQYF. For the CDR3, the DNA is TGTGCCAGCAGCCGAGCGGGGGGGCTTGGCACAGATACGCAGTATTTT.

The chain combines TRBV6-5 with TRBJ1-4; no clear D gene. The germline V gene has CDR1 MNHEY and CDR2 SVGAGI. CDR3 size: 15 residues. The ends were cut back, 0 bases at V and 5 bases at J, with 10 bases in the middle. In nucleotides, the CDR3 is TGTGCCAGCAGTTACTCGATGGAGGTGAATGAAAAACTGTTTTTT. As protein: CASSYSMEVNEKLFF.

The genes are TRBV19 and TRBJ2-7, with D possibly matching TRBD1 (6 bases). Trimming left V 3 bases short and J 5 bases short, with 14 bases between. The germline V gene encodes CDR1 LNHDA and CDR2 SQIVND (reference sequence). This CDR3 is built from 14 residues. CDR3 DNA sequence: TGTGCCAGTAGTATCGACAGGTCTACTCACGAGCAGTACTTC. It is translated as CASSIDRSTHEQYF. The full variable domain, completed using reference TRBV19 and TRBJ2-7, is DGGITQSPKYLFRKEGQNVTLSCEQNLNHDAMYWYRQDPGQGLRLIYYSQIVNDFQKGDIAEGYSVSREKKESFPLTVTSAQKNPTAFYLCASSIDRSTHEQYFGPGTRLTVT.

This chain joins TRBV10-3 and TRBJ1-2, with TRBD1 matching 10 bases. In germline, CDR1 is ENHRY, CDR2 SYGVKD. After removal of 6 bases from V and 3 bases from J, the junction contained 4 bases not matched to a gene. The CDR3 sequence is 14 residues long. CDR3: CAIRRQGADYGYTF. The CDR3 DNA sequence: TGTGCCATCAGGAGACAGGGGGCAGACTATGGCTACACCTTC.

The CDR3 nucleotides read TGCGCCAGCAGCTCCTACTCAGGGAACTCTGGAAACACCATATATTTT. Translation gives CASSSYSGNSGNTIYF. The chain is built from TRBV5-1 and TRBJ1-3; a possible D gene is TRBD1 (5 bases). Trimming took off 3 bases at V and 0 bases at J, with 13 bases between the two ends. The CDR3 has 16 residues. Germline V lookup: CDR1 SGHRS, CDR2 YFSETQ.

The chain employs TRBV5-6 and TRBJ2-7; no firm D call. The CDR3 is 13 residues long. CDR1 is SGHDT and CDR2 is YYEEEE in the germline V gene. V dropped 4 bases and J dropped 6 bases, with 14 bases sitting between them. The DNA for the CDR3 is TGTGCCAGCAGCCCCTCCAGGTCCGGCGAGCAGTACTTC. Protein: CASSPSRSGEQYF.

The chain is built from TRBV6-4 and TRBJ2-1; 8 nucleotides agree with TRBD1. The CDR3 consists of 13 residues. With 5 bases clipped from V and 9 bases from J, the junction kept 6 bases outside the gene matches. CDR1 MRHNA and CDR2 SNTAGT come from the germline V gene. The CDR3 bases are TGTGCCAGCAGTCTATCAGGGGGCGGTGAGCAGTTCTTC. Protein product: CASSLSGGGEQFF.

This clone was counted between two and nine times. V is TRBV2 and J is TRBJ1-5; TRBD1 might be the D (6 bases). This CDR3 has 15 amino acids. CDR1 is SNHLY, CDR2 FYNNEI, per germline. V dropped 9 bases and J dropped 7 bases, with 22 bases sitting between them. For the CDR3, the DNA is TGTGCCAGTTCCTGGGTGGGACATCCTGGACAGCCCCAGCATTTT. Its translation: CASSWVGHPGQPQHF.

This clone occurred once. The chain couples TRBV27 to TRBJ2-1; possibly TRBD2 for D (5 bases). Germline lookup yields CDR1 MNHEY and CDR2 SMNVEV (reference sequence). Trimming stripped 6 bases from V and 7 bases from J, with 16 bases between. The CDR3 is made up of 14 amino acids. Here the CDR3 reads CASSYPGSPNEQFF. The CDR3 DNA reads TGTGCCAGCAGCTACCCGGGGAGTCCAAATGAGCAGTTCTTC.

V is TRBV21-1 and J is TRBJ1-2; the table's D call TRBD1 went unverified against the DNA. TRBV21-1 is flagged as a pseudogene. The CDR3 consists of 15 residues. CDR3 sequence: CASSKVTGDENGYTF. In DNA form, the CDR3 reads TGTGCCAGCAGCAAAGTAACAGGGGATGAAAATGGCTACACCTTC.

The chain couples TRBV27 to TRBJ1-5; the match to TRBD1 covers 7 bases. J lost 4 bases, V lost 5 bases, and 5 bases had no gene match. Germline V gene data show CDR1 as MNHEY and CDR2 as SMNVEV (reference sequence). The CDR3 covers 14 residues. CDR3: CASSPRDSNQPQHF. The CDR3 DNA reads TGTGCCAGCAGTCCTCGGGACAGTAATCAGCCCCAGCATTTT.

The chain employs TRBV7-3 and TRBJ1-2; 7 bases agree with TRBD1. CDR3 length: 13 amino acids. Looked up from germline, CDR1 is SGHTA and CDR2 is FQGTGA. Unmatched junction bases numbered 3, after V lost 2 bases and J lost 6 bases. CDR3 protein: CASSLGRGDGYTF. The DNA for the CDR3 is TGTGCCAGCAGCTTAGGCAGGGGGGATGGCTACACCTTC.

This chain links TRBV5-6 with TRBJ2-7; no clear D gene. V lost 3 bases and J lost 1, with 8 bases in between. Germline CDR1 is SGHDT and CDR2 is YYEEEE. The CDR3 is 13 residues long. This CDR3 is CASSYGLSYEQYF. CDR3 sequence (DNA): TGTGCCAGCAGCTACGGGTTGTCCTACGAGCAGTACTTC.